Below, 14 T cell receptor beta chains from the same sample are listed, as sequenced in a study of CD8+ T cells in alopecia areata. Following extraction, RNA underwent reverse transcription to cDNA, which served as the sequencing template. Sequencing was performed with immunoSEQ multiplex PCR; in TCRdb, only in-frame clones are kept and a portion is missing. The sample consists of roughly 150,000 clones, about 51% of them appearing once. Sequenced here: CD8+ T cells sorted from blood, sampled at week 0. Receptors were obtained from a human donor with alopecia areata.

This clone occurred a few times. This sample includes further DNA sequences coding for the same CDR3. The rearrangement links TRBV30 to TRBJ1-5, with D uncertain. Germline V gives CDR1 GTSNPN, CDR2 SVGIG (reference sequence). The V end lost 0 bases, the J end lost 0 bases, and 3 bases lay between the germline ends. The CDR3 totals 13 residues. The CDR3 DNA reads TGTGCCTGGAGTGTGGGTAGCAATCAGCCCCAGCATTTT. Its protein product is CAWSVGSNQPQHF.

This clone appeared a few times. The chain joins TRBV30 to TRBJ1-1; D unresolved. This CDR3 comprises 11 residues. Trimming removed 7 bases from V and 3 bases from J, with 9 bases in between. In germline, CDR1 is GTSNPN, CDR2 SVGIG (reference sequence). As DNA, the CDR3 is TGTGCCTCGAGATGGGACACTGAAGCTTTCTTT. Translation gives CASRWDTEAFF.

This clone was counted between two and nine times. The chain carries TRBV4-1 and TRBJ2-4; D not certain. Germline-derived CDR1 and CDR2 are MGHRA and YSYEKL. This CDR3 has 13 residues. V was cut by 0 bases and J by 7 bases, with 7 bases left in between. CDR3 sequence: CASSQDFGNIQYF. The CDR3 DNA is TGCGCCAGCAGCCAAGATTTTGGTAACATTCAGTACTTC.

A few counts support this clone. This sequence joins TRBV5-6 and TRBJ2-1, with D possibly matching TRBD2 (6 bases). Trimming removed 1 base from V and 9 bases from J, with 8 bases in between. The CDR3 has 12 amino acids. Germline-derived CDR1 and CDR2 are SGHDT and YYEEEE. In nucleotides, the CDR3 is TGTGCCAGCAGCTTGCTAGCGCTTGAGCAGTTCTTC. As protein: CASSLLALEQFF.

In this sample, this clone turned up a few times. The chain couples TRBV23-1 to TRBJ1-1; D is uncertain. TRBV23-1 is assigned to the ORF class and has an uncertain function. Trimming cost V 6 bases and J 2 bases, with 16 bases left between them. CDR3 length: 15 amino acids. CDR3 sequence: CASSPTGPENTEAFF. DNA of the CDR3: TGCGCCAGCAGCCCCACCGGGCCAGAAAACACTGAAGCTTTCTTT.

About this clone: The same CDR3 can be traced to other DNA sequences in this sample. V gene TRBV27 combines with J gene TRBJ1-1, with D hard to call. The V end lost 2 bases, the J end lost 0 bases, and 4 bases lay between the germline ends. CDR3 size: 13 residues. Germline CDR1 MNHEY, CDR2 SMNVEV (reference sequence). Here the CDR3 DNA reads TGTGCCAGCAGTTTAACGGTGAACACTGAAGCTTTCTTT. Protein product: CASSLTVNTEAFF.

The genes are TRBV10-3 and TRBJ2-1; D unclear. V lost 8 bases, J lost 2 bases, and 10 bases lay in between. The germline V gene encodes CDR1 ENHRY and CDR2 SYGVKD. The CDR3 is made up of 13 amino acids. The CDR3 loop reads CAIQAPTYNEQFF. Here the CDR3 DNA reads TGTGCCATCCAGGCTCCCACCTACAATGAGCAGTTCTTC.

This clone was seen more than once but under ten times. The rearrangement joins TRBV4-2 to TRBJ2-3; unclear D gene. The CDR3 runs to 16 residues. CDR1 and CDR2 from the germline V gene are LGHNA and YNFKEQ. V lost 3 bases and J 2 bases, leaving 15 bases between the germline ends. The CDR3 spells CASSQELRIPTDTQYF. The CDR3 nucleotides are TGTGCCAGCAGCCAGGAATTACGAATTCCCACAGATACGCAGTATTTT.

The chain is built from TRBV4-3 and TRBJ1-2; D unresolved. The length of the CDR3 is 17 residues. Trimming removed 0 bases at V and 3 bases at J, with 17 bases between. Germline CDR1 LGHNA, CDR2 YSLEER. This CDR3 reads CASSQDHVRDSYYGYTF. CDR3 DNA: TGCGCCAGCAGCCAAGATCATGTGAGGGATTCTTACTATGGCTACACCTTC.

The rearrangement joins TRBV11-2 to TRBJ2-7; 9 bases are a match to TRBD1. After removal of 6 bases from V and 2 bases from J, the junction contained 8 bases not matched to a gene. Per the germline V gene, CDR1 is SGHAT and CDR2 is FQNNGV. This CDR3 is built from 15 residues. Written as DNA, the CDR3 is TGTGCCAGCAGGAATGGGACAGGGATGGCCTACGAGCAGTACTTC. This encodes CASRNGTGMAYEQYF.

CDR3 nucleotide sequence: TGTGCCAGCAGCTTGGGGGGTGACAGGGTTTATAGCAATCAGCCCCAGCATTTT. It specifies CASSLGGDRVYSNQPQHF. The chain employs TRBV5-6 and TRBJ1-5; 7 positions agree with TRBD1. V gave up 0 bases and J gave up 0 bases; unmatched junction bases: 9. CDR1 and CDR2 (germline): SGHDT, YYEEEE. This CDR3 is built from 18 residues. Variable domain in full (rest from reference TRBV5-6 and TRBJ1-5): DAGVTQSPTHLIKTRGQQVTLRCSPKSGHDTVSWYQQALGQGPQFIFQYYEEEERQRGNFPDRFSGHQFPNYSSELNVNALLLGDSALYLCASSLGGDRVYSNQPQHFGDGTRLSIL.

V is TRBV9 and J is TRBJ2-4; D gene uncertain. Germline CDR1 reads SGDLS; CDR2 reads YYNGEE. CDR3 size: 17 residues. Trimming cost V 4 bases and J 0 bases, with 17 bases left between them. The CDR3 coding sequence is TGTGCCAGCAGCCCTCGGCCGGCTCATCTAGCCAAAAACATTCAGTACTTC. Translation: CASSPRPAHLAKNIQYF.

V gene TRBV4-2 combines with J gene TRBJ2-7; a possible D gene is TRBD2 (7 bases). The CDR3 sequence is 18 residues long. The V gene's germline CDR1 is LGHNA and CDR2 YNFKEQ. V lost 0 bases to trimming and J lost 2 bases, with 20 bases between them. CDR3 DNA sequence: TGTGCCAGCAGCCAAGAAACGATTAAGGGGGGGCTCACCTACGAGCAGTACTTC. The encoded protein is CASSQETIKGGLTYEQYF.

The chain couples TRBV30 to TRBJ1-1; a possible D gene is TRBD1 (5 bases). Germline values: CDR1 GTSNPN, CDR2 SVGIG (reference sequence). Trimming removed 1 base from V and 4 bases from J, with 10 bases in between. This CDR3 comprises 13 residues. The CDR3 DNA sequence: TGTGCCTGGAGTGGCGGCGGGGGCACTGAAGCTTTCTTT. It yields the protein CAWSGGGGTEAFF.